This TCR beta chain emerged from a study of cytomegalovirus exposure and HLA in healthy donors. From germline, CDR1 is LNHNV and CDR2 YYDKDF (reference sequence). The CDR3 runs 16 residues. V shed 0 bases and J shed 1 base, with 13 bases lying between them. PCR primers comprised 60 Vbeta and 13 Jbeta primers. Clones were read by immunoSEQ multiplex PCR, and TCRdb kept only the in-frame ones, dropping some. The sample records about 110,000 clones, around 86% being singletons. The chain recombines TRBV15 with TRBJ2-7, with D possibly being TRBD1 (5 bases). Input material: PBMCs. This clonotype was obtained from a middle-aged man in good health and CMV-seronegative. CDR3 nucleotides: TGTGCCACCAGCAGAGAGCTTGGGGCCCGTTCCTACGAGCAGTACTTC. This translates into CATSRELGARSYEQYF.